The 18 T cell receptor beta chains in this list originate from one sample, sequenced in a study of blood T cell repertoires in COVID-19. TCRdb's table, derived via immunoSEQ multiplex PCR, lists solely in-frame clones and lacks some. The table lists approximately 280,000 clones, around 90% of them singletons. Sequences were obtained from peripheral blood. The receptors were gathered from a woman in her twenties or thirties with COVID-19, enrolled during active disease.

This clone showed up just once. The genes are TRBV10-3 and TRBJ2-7, with a tentative D call TRBD2 (5 bases). Trimming removed 6 bases at V and 4 bases at J, with 13 bases between. In germline, CDR1 is ENHRY, CDR2 SYGVKD. The CDR3 length is 13 residues. The CDR3 DNA sequence: TGTGCCATCAGAGCGGAGAGCAGGTACGAGCAGTACTTC. Its protein product is CAIRAESRYEQYF.

The chain joins TRBV5-5 to TRBJ2-7; D is perhaps TRBD2 (6 bases). CDR1 SGHKS and CDR2 YYEKEE come from the germline V gene (reference sequence). V lost 2 bases, J lost 5 bases, and 14 bases lay in between. The CDR3 loop spans 14 amino acids. The CDR3: CASSFSGVLDEQYF. The CDR3 region has the DNA TGTGCCAGCAGCTTTTCGGGAGTTCTCGACGAGCAGTACTTC.

The gene calls are TRBV5-6 and TRBJ1-6; 10 bases agree with TRBD1. The CDR3 spans 14 residues. V lost 4 bases to trimming and J lost 6 bases; unmatched junction nucleotides: 1. CDR1 and CDR2 (germline): SGHDT, YYEEEE. CDR3 in DNA: TGTGCCAGCAGCAGGACAGGGGGTAATTCACCCCTCCACTTT. Its protein is CASSRTGGNSPLHF.

The table lists this clone with a count of one. The chain is built from TRBV6-5 and TRBJ2-7, with TRBD1 matching over 7 bases. This CDR3 spans 13 amino acids. Germline lookup yields CDR1 MNHEY and CDR2 SVGAGI. V shed 5 bases, J shed 5 bases, and the junction held 6 bases outside the gene matches. The CDR3 sequence: CASSPTGFDEQYF. The CDR3 bases are TGTGCCAGCAGTCCGACAGGGTTCGACGAGCAGTACTTC.

CDR3 loop: CASSTRQGATYEQYF. As DNA, the CDR3 is TGTGCCAGCAGCACAAGACAGGGGGCAACCTACGAGCAGTACTTC. The chain uses TRBV7-8 and TRBJ2-7; TRBD1 matches at 10 bases. Germline V gene lookup returns CDR1 SGHVS and CDR2 FQNEAQ. With 5 bases clipped from V and 2 bases from J, the junction kept 6 bases outside the gene matches. CDR3 length: 15 amino acids.

For the CDR3, the DNA is TGTGCCAGCTCACCCCTTTCAGGGGGCAATGAGCAGTTCTTC. Its protein product is CASSPLSGGNEQFF. V and J are TRBV18 and TRBJ2-1, with 7 bases that match TRBD1. CDR3 length: 14 amino acids. Germline CDR1 is KGHSH and CDR2 is LQKENI. V gave up 3 bases and J gave up 6 bases; unmatched junction bases: 5.

This clone occurred once. V is TRBV7-2 and J is TRBJ1-1, with D possibly being TRBD1 (6 bases). This CDR3 comprises 13 residues. The ends were cut back, 5 bases at V and 1 base at J, with 8 bases in the middle. The germline V gene encodes CDR1 SGHTA and CDR2 FQGNSA. The CDR3 DNA follows: TGTGCCAGCAGCACACAGGGGAACACTGAAGCTTTCTTT. Protein: CASSTQGNTEAFF.

The V gene is TRBV4-1, the J gene TRBJ2-7; 11 nucleotides line up with TRBD1. The CDR3 covers 15 residues. CDR1 and CDR2 from the germline V gene are MGHRA and YSYEKL. Unmatched junction bases numbered 5, after V lost 1 base and J lost 6 bases. The CDR3: CASSQAGTGGLEQYF. The CDR3 DNA sequence: TGCGCCAGCAGCCAAGCCGGGACAGGGGGACTCGAGCAGTACTTC.

This rearrangement joins TRBV6-5 to TRBJ1-1; TRBD1 is a possible D gene (5 bases). Trimming stripped 8 bases from V and 5 bases from J, with 15 bases between. The CDR3 consists of 13 residues. Germline-derived CDR1 and CDR2 are MNHEY and SVGAGI. The CDR3 here is CASAPGLGTEAFF. Here the CDR3 DNA reads TGTGCCAGCGCCCCGGGACTCGGGACTGAAGCTTTCTTT.

The chain recombines TRBV7-3 with TRBJ2-2; D is ambiguous. The ends were cut back, 1 base at V and 8 bases at J, with 11 bases in the middle. The CDR3 sequence is 14 residues long. Germline lookup yields CDR1 SGHTA and CDR2 FQGTGA. The CDR3: CASSLNRVSGELFF. CDR3 nucleotide sequence: TGTGCCAGCAGCTTAAATCGAGTCTCTGGGGAGCTGTTTTTT. The full variable domain, rest sourced from reference TRBV7-3 and TRBJ2-2, is GAGVSQTPSNKVTEKGKYVELRCDPISGHTALYWYRQSLGQGPEFLIYFQGTGAADDSGLPNDRFFAVRPEGSVSTLKIQRTERGDSAVYLCASSLNRVSGELFFGEGSRLTVL.

V is TRBV18 and J is TRBJ2-7, with 8 bases lining up with TRBD2. The germline V gene has CDR1 KGHSH and CDR2 LQKENI. V dropped 3 bases and J dropped 2; count of bases not matched to a gene: 3. The CDR3 extends over 14 amino acids. CDR3 bases: TGTGCCAGCTCACCCGCGGGGGGTCCCTACGAGCAGTACTTC. This encodes CASSPAGGPYEQYF. Drawing the rest from reference TRBV18 and TRBJ2-7, the complete variable domain is NAGVMQNPRHLVRRRGQEARLRCSPMKGHSHVYWYRQLPEEGLKFMVYLQKENIIDESGMPKERFSAEFPKEGPSILRIQQVVRGDSAAYFCASSPAGGPYEQYFGPGTRLTVT.

V gene TRBV4-1 combines with J gene TRBJ2-3; TRBD1 matches 8 bases. Germline V gene data show CDR1 as MGHRA and CDR2 as YSYEKL. This CDR3 is 16 amino acids long. V was clipped by 2 bases and J by 0 bases; unmatched bases: 4. As DNA, the CDR3 is TGCGCCAGCAGCCAATTGGGACAGGACAGCACAGATACGCAGTATTTT. Translation: CASSQLGQDSTDTQYF.

This clone was recorded once. The chain is built from TRBV5-1 and TRBJ2-3, with 9 bases identical to TRBD1. From germline, CDR1 is SGHRS and CDR2 YFSETQ. J gave up 1 base and V 4 bases, and 4 bases lay outside the gene matches. The CDR3 runs 15 residues. CDR3: CASSGTGGGTDTQYF. The CDR3 region has the DNA TGCGCCAGCAGCGGTACAGGGGGCGGCACAGATACGCAGTATTTT.

CDR3 amino acids: CASSKSGTTYNEQFF. The CDR3 DNA reads TGTGCCAGCAGCAAGAGCGGGACTACCTACAATGAGCAGTTCTTC. The chain links TRBV11-2 to TRBJ2-1, with 7 nucleotides matching TRBD2. Germline lookup yields CDR1 SGHAT and CDR2 FQNNGV. V lost 5 bases to trimming and J lost 2 bases; unmatched junction nucleotides: 6. This CDR3 is built from 15 residues.

V usage is TRBV18 and J usage is TRBJ1-1; D ambiguous. CDR3 size: 17 residues. Germline CDR1 KGHSH, CDR2 LQKENI. V was shortened by 3 bases and J by 0 bases, with 17 bases between the two germline ends. The CDR3 bases are TGTGCCAGCTCACCGTATAAGCTGTCGACTATGAACACTGAAGCTTTCTTT. Its translation is CASSPYKLSTMNTEAFF.

This clone was detected only once. This chain uses TRBV24-1 with TRBJ2-1; TRBD2 agrees at 9 bases. Germline V gives CDR1 KGHDR, CDR2 SFDVKD. V was pared by 7 bases and J by 2 bases, with 8 bases of the junction left unmatched. CDR3 size: 16 residues. CDR3 in DNA: TGTGCCACCAGCCTTTCAGCGGGAGGCACCTACAATGAGCAGTTCTTC. This encodes CATSLSAGGTYNEQFF.

The chain uses TRBV5-1 and TRBJ2-1, with 7 positions matching TRBD1. The CDR3 length is 16 residues. V shed 4 bases and J 0 bases; nucleotides not matched to a gene: 7. Per the germline V gene, CDR1 is SGHRS and CDR2 is YFSETQ. In nucleotides, the CDR3 is TGCGCCAGCAGCAGAGGGACAGCAAGCTCCTACAATGAGCAGTTCTTC. Amino acid sequence: CASSRGTASSYNEQFF.

J is TRBJ1-2 and V is TRBV11-2; 8 positions match TRBD1. Germline V lookup: CDR1 SGHAT, CDR2 FQNNGV. Trimming removed 0 bases from V and 6 bases from J; junction bases left unmatched: 0. The CDR3 consists of 13 residues. The CDR3 bases are TGTGCCAGCAGCTTAGAGGGACAGGATGGCTACACCTTC. Translation: CASSLEGQDGYTF.